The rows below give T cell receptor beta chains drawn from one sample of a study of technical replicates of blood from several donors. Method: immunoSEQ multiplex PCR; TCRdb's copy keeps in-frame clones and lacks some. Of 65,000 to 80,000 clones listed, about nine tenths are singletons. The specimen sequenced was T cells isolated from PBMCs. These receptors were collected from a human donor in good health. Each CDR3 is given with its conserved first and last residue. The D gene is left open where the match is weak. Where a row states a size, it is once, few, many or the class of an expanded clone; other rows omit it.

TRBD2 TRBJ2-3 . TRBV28 CASSRVAGPAGDTQYF TGTGCCAGTTCGAGGGTAGCGGGACCTGCGGGAGATACGCAGTATTTT
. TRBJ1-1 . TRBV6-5 CASSYSNRGTEAFF TGTGCCAGCAGTTACTCGAATCGGGGAACTGAAGCTTTCTTT
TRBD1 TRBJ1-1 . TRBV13 CASSSREQGATEAFF TGTGCCAGCAGCTCAAGGGAGCAGGGGGCCACTGAAGCTTTCTTT
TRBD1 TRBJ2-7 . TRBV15 CATSRGTGDEQYF TGTGCCACCAGCAGAGGAACAGGGGACGAGCAGTACTTC
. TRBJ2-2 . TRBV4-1 CASSQDRGGFGELFF TGCGCCAGCAGCCAAGATAGGGGGGGGTTCGGGGAGCTGTTTTTT
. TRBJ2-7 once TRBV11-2 CASSPSYEQYF TGTGCCAGCAGCCCATCCTACGAGCAGTACTTC
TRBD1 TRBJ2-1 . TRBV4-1 CASSQEVARQGFHEQFF TGCGCCAGCAGCCAAGAGGTCGCGAGACAGGGTTTTCATGAGCAGTTCTTC
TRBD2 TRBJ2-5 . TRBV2 CASTGIAGEGETQYF TGTGCCAGCACCGGGATAGCGGGGGAGGGAGAGACCCAGTACTTC
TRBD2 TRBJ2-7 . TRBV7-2 CASSLEASGRPYEQYF TGTGCCAGCAGCTTAGAAGCGAGCGGGAGGCCCTACGAGCAGTACTTC
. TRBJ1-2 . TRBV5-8 CASSLRTVGGGYTF TGTGCCAGCAGCTTAAGGACAGTAGGTGGTGGCTACACCTTC
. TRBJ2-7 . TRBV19 CASSSVGSGHLEQYF TGTGCCAGTAGTAGTGTCGGTAGCGGCCACCTCGAGCAGTACTTC
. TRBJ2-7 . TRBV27 CASSLRYLSYEQYF TGTGCCAGCAGTTTAAGATATCTATCCTACGAGCAGTACTTC
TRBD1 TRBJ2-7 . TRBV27 CASSLTDRGLSQYF TGTGCCAGCAGTCTAACCGACAGGGGGCTGTCCCAGTACTTC
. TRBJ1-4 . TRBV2 CASKERLSTNEKLFF TGTGCCAGCAAGGAGAGGTTATCAACTAATGAAAAACTGTTTTTT
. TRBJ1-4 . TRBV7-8 CASSYLDRKGEKLFF TGTGCCAGCAGCTATCTAGACAGGAAGGGAGAAAAACTGTTTTTT
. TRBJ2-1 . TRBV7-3 CASSSQGAGHREQFF TGTGCCAGCAGTTCCCAGGGAGCGGGCCACAGGGAGCAGTTCTTC
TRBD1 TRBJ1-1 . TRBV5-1 CASSPGQGGPKAEAFF TGCGCCAGCAGCCCCGGACAGGGGGGACCGAAAGCTGAAGCTTTCTTT
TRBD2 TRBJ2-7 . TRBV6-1 CASSWTSGSYEQYF TGTGCCAGCTCATGGACTAGCGGGAGCTACGAGCAGTACTTC
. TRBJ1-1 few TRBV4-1 CASSQGPGENTEAFF TGCGCCAGCAGCCAAGGTCCGGGGGAGAACACTGAAGCTTTCTTT
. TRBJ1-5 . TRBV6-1 CASSDRGGTSQPQHF TGTGCCAGCAGTGATCGGGGGGGAACAAGTCAGCCCCAGCATTTT
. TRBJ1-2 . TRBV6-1 CASRDSYGYTF TGTGCCAGCCGGGACTCCTATGGCTACACCTTC
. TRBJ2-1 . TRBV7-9 CASSLAGDNEQFF TGTGCCAGCAGCTTAGCAGGAGACAATGAGCAGTTCTTC
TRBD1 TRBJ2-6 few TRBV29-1 CSVANRGSGANVLTF TGCAGCGTTGCAAACAGGGGATCAGGGGCCAACGTCCTGACTTTC
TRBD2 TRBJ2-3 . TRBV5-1 CASSTGTSARTDTQYF TGCGCCAGCAGCACGGGGACTAGCGCTCGCACAGATACGCAGTATTTT
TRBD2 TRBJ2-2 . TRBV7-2 CASSLASTSGINTGELFF TGTGCCAGCAGCTTAGCTTCGACTAGCGGGATTAACACCGGGGAGCTGTTTTTT
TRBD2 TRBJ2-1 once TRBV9 CASSEGLADNNEQFF TGTGCCAGCAGCGAGGGACTAGCGGACAATAATGAGCAGTTCTTC
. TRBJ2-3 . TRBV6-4 CASSDSNTDTQYF TGTGCCAGCAGTGACTCTAACACAGATACGCAGTATTTT
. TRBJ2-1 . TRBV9 CASSVVGETSYNEQFF TGTGCCAGCAGCGTAGTTGGGGAGACCTCCTACAATGAGCAGTTCTTC
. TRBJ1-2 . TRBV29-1 CSVDDETSYGYTF TGCAGCGTTGATGACGAAACTAGCTATGGCTACACCTTC
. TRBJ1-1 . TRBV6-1 CASVTHTEAFF TGTGCCAGCGTTACACACACTGAAGCTTTCTTT
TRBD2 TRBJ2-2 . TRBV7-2 CASSLNSGRVSGELFF TGTGCCAGCAGCTTAAACAGCGGGAGGGTCTCCGGGGAGCTGTTTTTT
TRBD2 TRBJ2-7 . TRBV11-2 CASSLALSSGPVGEQYF TGTGCCAGCAGCTTAGCCCTGTCTAGCGGCCCGGTTGGGGAGCAGTACTTC
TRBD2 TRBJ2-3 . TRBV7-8 CASSLGFLAGVSDTQYF TGTGCCAGCAGCTTAGGGTTCCTAGCGGGAGTATCGGATACGCAGTATTTT
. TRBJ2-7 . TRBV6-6 CASSYKVGPEQYF TGTGCCAGCAGTTACAAAGTGGGCCCCGAGCAGTACTTC
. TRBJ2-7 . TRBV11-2 CASGRTYEQYF TGTGCCAGCGGTAGAACCTACGAGCAGTACTTC
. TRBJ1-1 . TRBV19 CASTSSPGGNTEAFF TGTGCCAGTACCTCATCCCCGGGGGGAAACACTGAAGCTTTCTTT
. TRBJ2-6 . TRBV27 CASSFEPGANVLTF TGTGCCAGCAGTTTCGAGCCGGGGGCCAACGTCCTGACTTTC
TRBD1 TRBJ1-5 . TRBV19 CASNQITGVAQPQHF TGTGCCAGTAACCAAATCACAGGGGTAGCTCAGCCCCAGCATTTT
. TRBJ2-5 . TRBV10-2 CASSEFGDTGTQYF TGCGCCAGCAGTGAGTTTGGAGATACGGGGACCCAGTACTTC
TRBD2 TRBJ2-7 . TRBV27 CASSLGLRLAGGTHEQYF TGTGCCAGCAGTTTAGGTCTTAGACTAGCGGGAGGAACCCACGAGCAGTACTTC
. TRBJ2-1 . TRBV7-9 CASSLEDLNNEQFF TGTGCCAGCAGCTTAGAGGACTTAAACAATGAGCAGTTCTTC
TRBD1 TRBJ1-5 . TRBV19 CASSDGDRDNQPQHF TGTGCCAGTAGTGACGGGGACAGGGATAATCAGCCCCAGCATTTT
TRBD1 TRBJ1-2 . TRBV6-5 CASRQGRDYGYTF TGTGCCAGCAGACAGGGGCGGGACTATGGCTACACCTTC
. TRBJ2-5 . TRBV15 CATSRGGGIRRETQYF TGTGCCACCAGCAGAGGGGGGGGCATACGACGAGAGACCCAGTACTTC
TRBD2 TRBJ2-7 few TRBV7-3 CASSFAGGWEQYF TGTGCCAGCAGCTTCGCGGGAGGGTGGGAGCAGTACTTC
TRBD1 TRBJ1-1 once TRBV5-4 CASRRGQGTEAFF TGTGCCAGCAGAAGGGGGCAAGGCACTGAAGCTTTCTTT
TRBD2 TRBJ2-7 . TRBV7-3 CASSLTSGSSYEQYF TGTGCCAGCAGCTTGACTAGCGGGAGCTCCTACGAGCAGTACTTC
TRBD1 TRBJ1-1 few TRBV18 CASSDREMNTEAFF TGTGCCAGCTCAGACAGGGAGATGAACACTGAAGCTTTCTTT
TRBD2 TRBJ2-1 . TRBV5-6 CASSFSGNSYNEQFF TGTGCCAGCAGCTTTAGCGGGAACTCCTACAATGAGCAGTTCTTC
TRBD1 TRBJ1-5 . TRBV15 CATSRDLDRGYRQPQHF TGTGCCACCAGCAGAGATCTGGACAGGGGGTATCGTCAGCCCCAGCATTTT
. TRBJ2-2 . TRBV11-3 CASRRPSHTGELFF TGTGCCAGCCGGCGGCCTTCCCACACCGGGGAGCTGTTTTTT
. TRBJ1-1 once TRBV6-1 CASSEISNTEAFF TGTGCCAGCAGTGAAATCTCGAACACTGAAGCTTTCTTT
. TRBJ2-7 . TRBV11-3 CASSLWRDSSYEQYF TGTGCCAGCAGCTTATGGAGGGACAGTTCCTACGAGCAGTACTTC
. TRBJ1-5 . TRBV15 CATSILRNQPQHF TGTGCCACCAGCATTCTCCGCAATCAGCCCCAGCATTTT
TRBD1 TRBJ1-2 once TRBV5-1 CASSPGRGPNYGYTF TGCGCCAGCAGCCCAGGCAGGGGGCCCAACTATGGCTACACCTTC